The rows below give T cell receptor beta chains drawn from one sample of a study of shared clonotypes between healthy human individuals. TCRdb's copy holds only in-frame clones and misses some; the assay was immunoSEQ multiplex PCR. Of hundreds of thousands of clones listed, less than 80% are singletons. Sequencing was carried out using memory CD4+ T cells sorted from blood. Every receptor here comes from a woman in her twenties or thirties in good health. Each CDR3 is given with its conserved first and last residue. The listing skips clone size in some rows; elsewhere it reads once, few, many or a size class.

clone size: .
J gene: TRBJ1-5
V gene: TRBV6-6
CDR3 length: 14
CDR3 protein: CASSYRGGNQPQHF

clone size: many
J gene: TRBJ1-4
V gene: TRBV5-1
CDR3 length: 14
CDR3 protein: CASSFELLNEKLFF

clone size: .
J gene: TRBJ2-1
V gene: TRBV5-1
CDR3 length: 15
CDR3 protein: CASSISSGTYNEQFF

clone size: .
J gene: TRBJ1-5
V gene: TRBV5-8
CDR3 length: 15
CDR3 protein: CASSPGRQFRQPQHF

clone size: .
J gene: TRBJ2-5
V gene: TRBV11-2
CDR3 length: 17
CDR3 protein: CASSSLMGLAGGETQYF

clone size: .
J gene: TRBJ1-2
V gene: TRBV5-4
CDR3 length: 13
CDR3 protein: CASSLETGAGYTF

clone size: few
J gene: TRBJ1-1
V gene: TRBV29-1
CDR3 length: 14
CDR3 protein: CSAQQGPMNTEAFF

clone size: .
J gene: TRBJ2-3
V gene: TRBV2
CDR3 length: 14
CDR3 protein: CASRGLAGGDTQYF

clone size: once
J gene: TRBJ2-3
V gene: TRBV11-2
CDR3 length: 18
CDR3 protein: CASSLNPSRGDSTDTQYF

clone size: .
J gene: TRBJ1-1
V gene: TRBV2
CDR3 length: 14
CDR3 protein: CASSIVGGTTEAFF

clone size: .
J gene: TRBJ2-1
V gene: TRBV9
CDR3 length: 15
CDR3 protein: CASSVDSGNNNEQFF

clone size: .
J gene: TRBJ2-4
V gene: TRBV12-5
CDR3 length: 14
CDR3 protein: CASGLVRQVHIQYF

clone size: .
J gene: TRBJ2-7
V gene: TRBV28
CDR3 length: 14
CDR3 protein: CASSPAGGQSEQYF

clone size: few
J gene: TRBJ2-5
V gene: TRBV11-2
CDR3 length: 14
CDR3 protein: CASSSFRGRETQYF

clone size: .
J gene: TRBJ2-7
V gene: TRBV7-7
CDR3 length: 15
CDR3 protein: CASSPAGSGLDEQYF

clone size: .
J gene: TRBJ2-7
V gene: TRBV19
CDR3 length: 16
CDR3 protein: CASSASSGLADYEQYF

clone size: .
J gene: TRBJ2-6
V gene: TRBV27
CDR3 length: 15
CDR3 protein: CASSSRAAGANVLTF

clone size: .
J gene: TRBJ2-1
V gene: TRBV30
CDR3 length: 16
CDR3 protein: CAWSASGTSSNNEQFF

clone size: few
J gene: TRBJ1-4
V gene: TRBV5-1
CDR3 length: 13
CDR3 protein: CASSLGGGEKLFF

clone size: .
J gene: TRBJ1-1
V gene: TRBV11-3
CDR3 length: 15
CDR3 protein: CASSLGGTLNTEAFF

clone size: many
J gene: TRBJ2-1
V gene: TRBV13
CDR3 length: 12
CDR3 protein: CASSQLTRPQFF

clone size: .
J gene: TRBJ1-1
V gene: TRBV7-2
CDR3 length: 16
CDR3 protein: CASSLIPPRQGAEAFF